The present entry profiles one T cell receptor beta chain with its context. Its target is unknown. This entry belongs to a study of shared clonotypes between healthy human individuals. Study-level background: Ranging from 18 to 49 in age, donors were two women and a few men. Study-wide results and limits: Among a few donors, roughly 5% of naive CD4 clonotypes were found in common.

Looked up from germline, CDR1 is SGHTS and CDR2 is YDEGEE. The CDR3 covers 15 residues. Trimming cost V 2 bases and J 4 bases, with 15 bases left between them. Sequencing used immunoSEQ multiplex PCR; TCRdb keeps in-frame clones, though not all of them. The data hold roughly 1 million clones, with roughly 70% observed a single time. The rearrangement joins TRBV5-8 to TRBJ1-1, with D possibly being TRBD1 (6 bases). Sample: memory CD4+ T cells sorted from blood. Subset described: CD45RA-negative fraction. This receptor was obtained from a man aged 18 to 30 in good health. The CDR3 loop is CASSLGSGGLTEAFF. The CDR3 bases are TGTGCCAGCAGCTTAGGATCGGGGGGCCTCACTGAAGCTTTCTTT.